The 3 T cell receptor beta chains below all came from one sample that was sequenced in a study of cytomegalovirus exposure and HLA in healthy donors. This table comes from immunoSEQ multiplex PCR, and its TCRdb copy is limited to in-frame clones, with some not included. Counted here are about 250,000 clones, over 75% occurring once; the ten biggest clones make up around 11%. What was sequenced was PBMCs. Receptors were obtained from a man aged 18 to 35 in good health and CMV-seropositive.

The genes are TRBV2 and TRBJ2-1, with a weak D call TRBD2 (7 bases). Germline CDR1 reads SNHLY; CDR2 reads FYNNEI. V shed 7 bases and J shed 0 bases, with 13 bases lying between them. CDR3 size: 15 residues. This CDR3 is CASTQGGVSYNEQFF. In DNA form, the CDR3 reads TGTGCCAGCACTCAAGGGGGGGTCTCCTACAATGAGCAGTTCTTC.

The gene calls are TRBV19 and TRBJ2-7, with D maybe TRBD1 (6 bases). Germline V gene lookup returns CDR1 LNHDA and CDR2 SQIVND (reference sequence). V lost 5 bases to trimming and J lost 3 bases, with 14 bases between them. The CDR3 totals 14 residues. CDR3 amino acids: CASSPDGRGYEQYF. CDR3 nucleotide sequence: TGTGCCAGTAGTCCGGATGGCAGGGGCTACGAGCAGTACTTC. Based on the CDR3 plus reference TRBV19 and TRBJ2-7, the full variable domain is DGGITQSPKYLFRKEGQNVTLSCEQNLNHDAMYWYRQDPGQGLRLIYYSQIVNDFQKGDIAEGYSVSREKKESFPLTVTSAQKNPTAFYLCASSPDGRGYEQYFGPGTRLTVT.

This clone was detected a few times. The J gene is TRBJ1-1, the V gene TRBV5-6; D not resolved. Germline V gives CDR1 SGHDT, CDR2 YYEEEE. The CDR3 is 11 residues long. The V gene lost 3 bases and the J gene lost 10 bases, with 10 bases spanning the gap. The CDR3 region has the DNA TGTGCCAGCAGCTCGCCCTTCGGAGCTTTCTTT. It yields the protein CASSSPFGAFF.